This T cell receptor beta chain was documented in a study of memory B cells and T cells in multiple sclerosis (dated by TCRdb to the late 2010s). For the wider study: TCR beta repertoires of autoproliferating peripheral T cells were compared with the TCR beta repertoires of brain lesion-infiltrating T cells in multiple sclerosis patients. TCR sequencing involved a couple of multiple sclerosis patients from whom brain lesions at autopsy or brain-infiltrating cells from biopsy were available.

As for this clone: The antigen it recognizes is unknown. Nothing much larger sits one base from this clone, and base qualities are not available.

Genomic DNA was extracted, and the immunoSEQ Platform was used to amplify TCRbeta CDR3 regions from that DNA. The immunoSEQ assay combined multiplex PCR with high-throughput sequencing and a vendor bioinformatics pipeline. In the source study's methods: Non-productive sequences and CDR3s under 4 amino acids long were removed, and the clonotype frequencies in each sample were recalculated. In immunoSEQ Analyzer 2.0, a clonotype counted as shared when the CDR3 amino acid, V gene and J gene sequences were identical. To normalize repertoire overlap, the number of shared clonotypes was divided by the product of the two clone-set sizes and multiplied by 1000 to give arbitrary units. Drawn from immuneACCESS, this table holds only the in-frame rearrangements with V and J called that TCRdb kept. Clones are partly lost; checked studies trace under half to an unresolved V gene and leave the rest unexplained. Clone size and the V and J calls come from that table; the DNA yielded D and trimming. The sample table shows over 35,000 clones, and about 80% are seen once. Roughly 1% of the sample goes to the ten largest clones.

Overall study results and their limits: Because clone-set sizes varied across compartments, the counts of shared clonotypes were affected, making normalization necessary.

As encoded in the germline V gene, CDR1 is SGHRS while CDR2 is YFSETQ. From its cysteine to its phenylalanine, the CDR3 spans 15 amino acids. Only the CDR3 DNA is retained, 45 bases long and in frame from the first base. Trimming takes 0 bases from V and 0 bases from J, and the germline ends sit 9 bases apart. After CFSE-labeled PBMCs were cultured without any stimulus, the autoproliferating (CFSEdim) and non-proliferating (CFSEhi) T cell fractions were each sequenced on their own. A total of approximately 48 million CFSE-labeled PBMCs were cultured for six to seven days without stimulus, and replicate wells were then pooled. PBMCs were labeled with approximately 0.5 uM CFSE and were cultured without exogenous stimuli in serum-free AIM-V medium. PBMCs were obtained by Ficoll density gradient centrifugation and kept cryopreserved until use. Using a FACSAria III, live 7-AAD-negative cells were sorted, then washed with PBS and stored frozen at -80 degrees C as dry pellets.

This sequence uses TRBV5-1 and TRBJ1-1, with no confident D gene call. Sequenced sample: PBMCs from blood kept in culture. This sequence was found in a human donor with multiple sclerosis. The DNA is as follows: TGCGCCAGCAGCTTGGTTCCACTATTGAACACTGAAGCTTTCTTT. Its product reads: CASSLVPLLNTEAFF.